The T cell receptor beta chain described here comes from a study of T-cell memory formation after mild COVID-19. In the study overall: Among the donors, TCR clusters were largely specific to each donor.

V lost 3 bases and J lost 7, with 9 bases in between. Germline CDR1 is MNHEY and CDR2 is SVGEGT. CDR3 length: 12 amino acids. Sample barcodes and UMIs were carried by the TCR alpha and TCR beta cDNA libraries that 5'RACE generated with constant-segment primers. TCRdb analysed the 5' RACE reads with MiXCR anew, one entry per CDR3 protein. The sample includes over 35,000 distinct CDR3 sequences, 8% to 10% seen only once; the top ten take 10% to 15%. This clonotype was seen more than once but under ten times. Its antigen is not known. Whole-study findings and limits: CD4+ contracting clones lay mainly in CM and EM, CD8+ ones in EMRA. Several responding clones turned up in pre-infection memory, indicating that cross-reactive memory may have taken part.

Specimen: PBMCs or a T cell subset sorted from them (not recorded which). The chain links TRBV6-2 or TRBV6-3 to TRBJ2-5; D ambiguous. The source of this sequence is an adult woman who had mild COVID-19 (a few samples of this study predate the infection). Cell type and time point are not known. CDR3 DNA: TGTGCCAGCAGTTATAGTGGGGTGACCCAGTACTTC. Its translation is CASSYSGVTQYF.